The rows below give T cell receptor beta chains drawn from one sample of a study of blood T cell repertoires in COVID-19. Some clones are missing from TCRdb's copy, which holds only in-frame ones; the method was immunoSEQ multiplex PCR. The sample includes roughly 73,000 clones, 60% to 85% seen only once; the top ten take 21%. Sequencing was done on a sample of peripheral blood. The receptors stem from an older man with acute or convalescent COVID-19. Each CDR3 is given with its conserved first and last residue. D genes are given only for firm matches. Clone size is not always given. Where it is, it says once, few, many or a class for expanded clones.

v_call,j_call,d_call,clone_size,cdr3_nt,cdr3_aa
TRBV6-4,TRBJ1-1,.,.,TGTGCCAGCAGTCAACAGGGGAACACTGAAGCTTTCTTT,CASSQQGNTEAFF
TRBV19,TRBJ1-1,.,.,TGTGCCAGTTTCGGGGGGACTGAAGCTTTCTTT,CASFGGTEAFF
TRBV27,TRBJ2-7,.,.,TGTGCCAGCAGTCTCCAGGGGACCAACTACGAGCAGTACTTC,CASSLQGTNYEQYF
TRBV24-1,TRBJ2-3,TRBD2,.,TGTGCCACCAGTGATTTCACCGGGACTAGCGATACGCAGTATTTT,CATSDFTGTSDTQYF
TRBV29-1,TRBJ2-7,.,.,TGCAGCGTTTCGGGGGGCCCCTACGAGCAGTACTTC,CSVSGGPYEQYF
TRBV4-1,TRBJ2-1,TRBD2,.,TGCGCCAGCAGCCCGGGGACTAGCGGGAGTCCAAATGAGCAGTTCTTC,CASSPGTSGSPNEQFF
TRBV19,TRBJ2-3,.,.,TGTGCCAGTAGTGATCCCAGGGGAGGCACAGATACGCAGTATTTT,CASSDPRGGTDTQYF
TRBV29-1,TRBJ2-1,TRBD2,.,TGCAGCGTTGAGACTAGCGGTTCCCCAGGGGGGCAGTTCTTC,CSVETSGSPGGQFF
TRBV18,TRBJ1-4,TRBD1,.,TGTGCCAGCTCACCGTCAACAGGGGGTGGTGAAAAACTGTTTTTT,CASSPSTGGGEKLFF
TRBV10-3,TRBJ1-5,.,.,TGTGCCATCAGTGACAGAGGGCAGCCCCAGCATTTT,CAISDRGQPQHF
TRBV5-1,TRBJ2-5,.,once,TGCGCCAGCAGCCCAAATGCAGGGGAGACCCAGTACTTC,CASSPNAGETQYF
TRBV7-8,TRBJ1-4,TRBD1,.,TGTGCCAGCAGCCCCCGAGAGGACAGGGGGCGTGAAAAACTGTTTTTT,CASSPREDRGREKLFF
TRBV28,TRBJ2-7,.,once,TGTGCCAGCAGTTTGGCGGGTTCCTCCTACGAGCAGTACTTC,CASSLAGSSYEQYF
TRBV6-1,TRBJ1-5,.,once,TGTGCCAGCAGTGCCCCCGGGGGGTATAGCAATCAGCCCCAGCATTTT,CASSAPGGYSNQPQHF
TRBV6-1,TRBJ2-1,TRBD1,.,TGTGCCAGCAGTGCTTGGACAGGAACCGTATACAATGAGCAGTTCTTC,CASSAWTGTVYNEQFF
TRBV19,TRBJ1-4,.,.,TGTGCCAGTAGTAGCCTGGGACAAGTTGAAGAAAAACTGTTTTTT,CASSSLGQVEEKLFF
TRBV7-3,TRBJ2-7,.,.,TGTGCCAGCAGCCTGTGGGGGGGCAATGGCGAGCAGTACTTC,CASSLWGGNGEQYF
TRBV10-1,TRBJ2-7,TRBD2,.,TGCGCCAGCAGTGATGGACTAGCGGAGGGCTACGAGCAGTACTTC,CASSDGLAEGYEQYF
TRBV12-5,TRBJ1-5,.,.,TGTGCTAGCCAGGGATATAGCAATCAGCCCCAGCATTTT,CASQGYSNQPQHF
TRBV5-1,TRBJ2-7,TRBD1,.,TGCGCCAGCAGCTTGGCCTCCGGGACAGGGCGTCCCTACGAGCAGTACTTC,CASSLASGTGRPYEQYF
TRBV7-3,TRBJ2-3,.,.,TGTGCCAGCAGCTTATCCGGTGATACGCAGTATTTT,CASSLSGDTQYF
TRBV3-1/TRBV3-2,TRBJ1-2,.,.,TGTGCCAGCAGCCAAGGTACACCAAGTGGCCCGTATGGCTACACCTTC,CASSQGTPSGPYGYTF
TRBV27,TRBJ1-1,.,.,TGTGCCAGCAGTTTAATGGAGGATACCACTGAAGCTTTCTTT,CASSLMEDTTEAFF
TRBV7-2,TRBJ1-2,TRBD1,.,TGTGCCAGCAGCTCACAGGGGGCAAACTATGGCTACACCTTC,CASSSQGANYGYTF
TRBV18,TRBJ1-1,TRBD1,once,TGTGCCAGCTCACGGGACAGCAACACTGAAGCTTTCTTT,CASSRDSNTEAFF
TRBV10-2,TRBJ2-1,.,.,TGCGCCAGCGAGGTAGCGCCGCAGAATGAGCAGTTCTTC,CASEVAPQNEQFF
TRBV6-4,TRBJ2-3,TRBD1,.,TGTGCCAGCAGTAAGACAGGGGCAGATACGCAGTATTTT,CASSKTGADTQYF
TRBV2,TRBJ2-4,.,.,TGTGCCGGAGCCCCCGGGAGTACCAAAAACATTCAGTACTTC,CAGAPGSTKNIQYF
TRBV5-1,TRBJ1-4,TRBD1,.,TGCGCCAGCAGCTTGGATTCCAGGGGGATGGGTGAAAAACTGTTTTTT,CASSLDSRGMGEKLFF
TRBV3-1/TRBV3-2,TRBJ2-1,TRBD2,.,TGTGCCAGCAGCTCCCAGGGCATTAGCGGGGGGCCCGGCGAGCAGTTCTTC,CASSSQGISGGPGEQFF
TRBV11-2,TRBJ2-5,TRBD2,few,TGTGCCAGCAGGACGCCTAGCGGAGAGACCCAGTACTTC,CASRTPSGETQYF